This T cell receptor (beta chain) was identified during a study of shared clonotypes between healthy human individuals. Background on the study: Donor composition was a couple of women and a few men, aged 18 to 49. General study points: Larger richness was generally estimated for naive than memory subsets.

Healthy HIV-negative adults with no recent acute infections or vaccinations were recruited as donors. Splitting of CD4+ cells produced CD45RA+ naive and CD45RA-negative memory subsets. Only one count was recorded for this clone. Its specificity is unknown. Profiling relied on immunoSEQ multiplex PCR, and the TCRdb table lists in-frame clones only, not all of them. The sample records 980,000 or so clones, less than 85% being singletons. The CDR3 totals 14 residues. Germline V gene lookup returns CDR1 SGHAT and CDR2 FQNNGV. V lost 7 bases to trimming and J lost 5 bases; unmatched junction nucleotides: 3.

The chain has TRBV11-2 and TRBJ2-2; 11 positions match TRBD2. The sequence was collected from a man younger than 30 in good health. Sequenced: memory CD4+ T cells sorted from blood. As for subset: CD45RA-negative fraction. The chain's CDR3 is CASKLAGVTGELFF. The DNA for the CDR3 is TGTGCCAGCAAACTAGCGGGAGTGACCGGGGAGCTGTTTTTT.